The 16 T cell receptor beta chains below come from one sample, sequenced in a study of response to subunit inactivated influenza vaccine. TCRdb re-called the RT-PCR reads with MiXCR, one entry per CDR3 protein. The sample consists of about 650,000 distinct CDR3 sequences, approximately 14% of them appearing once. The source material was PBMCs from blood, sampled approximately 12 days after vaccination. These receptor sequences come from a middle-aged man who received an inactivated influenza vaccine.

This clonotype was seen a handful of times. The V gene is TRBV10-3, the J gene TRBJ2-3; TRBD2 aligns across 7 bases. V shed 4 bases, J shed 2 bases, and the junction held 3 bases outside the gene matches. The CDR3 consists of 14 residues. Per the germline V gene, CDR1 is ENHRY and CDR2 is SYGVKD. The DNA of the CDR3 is TGTGCCATCAGTGTGGGGACTAACACAGATACGCAGTATTTT. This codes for CAISVGTNTDTQYF.

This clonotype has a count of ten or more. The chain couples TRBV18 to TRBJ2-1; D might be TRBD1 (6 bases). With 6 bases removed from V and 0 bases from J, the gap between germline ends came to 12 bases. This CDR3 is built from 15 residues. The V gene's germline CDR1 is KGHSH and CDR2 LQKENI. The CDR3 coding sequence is TGTGCCAGCTCGCGGACAGAAAGCTCCTACAATGAGCAGTTCTTC. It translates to CASSRTESSYNEQFF.

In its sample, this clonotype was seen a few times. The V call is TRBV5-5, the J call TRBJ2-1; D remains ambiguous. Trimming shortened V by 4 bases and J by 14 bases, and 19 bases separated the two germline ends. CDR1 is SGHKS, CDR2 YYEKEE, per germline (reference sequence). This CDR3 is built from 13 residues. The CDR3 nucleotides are TGTGCCAGCAGCCCCACGTGGGGTGCGGACGAGTTCTTC. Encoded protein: CASSPTWGADEFF.

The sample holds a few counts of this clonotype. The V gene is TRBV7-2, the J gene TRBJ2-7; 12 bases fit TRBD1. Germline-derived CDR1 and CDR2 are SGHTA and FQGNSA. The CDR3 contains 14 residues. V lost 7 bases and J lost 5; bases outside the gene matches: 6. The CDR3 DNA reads TGTGCCAGCAACTCCGGGACAGGGGGCGACGAGCAGTACTTC. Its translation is CASNSGTGGDEQYF. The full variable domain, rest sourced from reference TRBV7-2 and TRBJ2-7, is GAGVSQSPSNKVTEKGKDVELRCDPISGHTALYWYRQSLGQGLEFLIYFQGNSAPDKSGLPSDRFSAERTGGSVSTLTIQRTQQEDSAVYLCASNSGTGGDEQYFGPGTRLTVT.

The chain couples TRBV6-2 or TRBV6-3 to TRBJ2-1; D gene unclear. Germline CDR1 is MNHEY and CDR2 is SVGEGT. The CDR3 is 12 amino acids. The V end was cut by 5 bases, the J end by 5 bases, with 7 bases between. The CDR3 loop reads CASSPENNEQFF. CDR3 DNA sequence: TGTGCCAGCAGTCCGGAGAACAATGAGCAGTTCTTC.

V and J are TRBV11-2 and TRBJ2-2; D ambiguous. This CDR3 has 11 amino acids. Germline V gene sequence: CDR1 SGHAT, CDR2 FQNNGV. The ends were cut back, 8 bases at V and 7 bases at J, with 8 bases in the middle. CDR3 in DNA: TGTGCCAGCCGGCAAGGCGGGGAGCTGTTTTTT. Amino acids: CASRQGGELFF.

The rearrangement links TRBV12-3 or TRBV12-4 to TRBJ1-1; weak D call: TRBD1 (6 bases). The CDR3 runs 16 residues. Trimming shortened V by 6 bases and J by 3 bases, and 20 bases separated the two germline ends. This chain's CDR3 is CASSPVLQGADTEAFF. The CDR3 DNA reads TGTGCCAGCAGCCCTGTCCTACAGGGAGCGGACACTGAAGCTTTCTTT.

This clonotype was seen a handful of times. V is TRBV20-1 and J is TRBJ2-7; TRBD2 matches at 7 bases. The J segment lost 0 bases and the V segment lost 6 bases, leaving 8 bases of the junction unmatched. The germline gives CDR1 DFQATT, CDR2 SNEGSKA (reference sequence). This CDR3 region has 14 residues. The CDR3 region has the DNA TGCAGTGCGTCCTATAGCGGGTACTCCTACGAGCAGTACTTC. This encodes CSASYSGYSYEQYF.

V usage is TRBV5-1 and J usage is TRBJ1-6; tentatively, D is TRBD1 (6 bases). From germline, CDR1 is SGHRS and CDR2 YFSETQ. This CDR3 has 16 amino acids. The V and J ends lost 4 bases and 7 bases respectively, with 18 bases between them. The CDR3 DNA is TGCGCCAGCAGCCTCGTTTCCGGGACACCGAATTCACCCCTCCACTTT. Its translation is CASSLVSGTPNSPLHF. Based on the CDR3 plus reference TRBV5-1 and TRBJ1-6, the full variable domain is KAGVTQTPRYLIKTRGQQVTLSCSPISGHRSVSWYQQTPGQGLQFLFEYFSETQRNKGNFPGRFSGRQFSNSRSEMNVSTLELGDSALYLCASSLVSGTPNSPLHFGNGTRLTVT.

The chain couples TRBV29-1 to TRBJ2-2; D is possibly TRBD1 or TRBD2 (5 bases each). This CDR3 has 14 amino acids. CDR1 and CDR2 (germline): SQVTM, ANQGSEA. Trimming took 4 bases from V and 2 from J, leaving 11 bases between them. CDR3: CSVVLGTNTGELFF. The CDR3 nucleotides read TGCAGCGTTGTTTTAGGGACCAACACCGGGGAGCTGTTTTTT.

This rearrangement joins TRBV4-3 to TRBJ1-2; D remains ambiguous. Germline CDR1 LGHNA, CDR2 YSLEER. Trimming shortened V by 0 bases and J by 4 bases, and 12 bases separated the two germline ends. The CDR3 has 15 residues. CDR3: CASSQDSGWSYGYTF. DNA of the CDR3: TGCGCCAGCAGCCAAGATTCTGGGTGGAGCTATGGCTACACCTTC.

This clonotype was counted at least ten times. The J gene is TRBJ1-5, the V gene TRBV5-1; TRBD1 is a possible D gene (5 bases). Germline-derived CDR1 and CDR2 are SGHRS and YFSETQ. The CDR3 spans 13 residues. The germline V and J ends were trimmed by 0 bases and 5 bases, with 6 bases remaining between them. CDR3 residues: CASSLVGDQPQHF. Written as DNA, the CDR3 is TGCGCCAGCAGCTTGGTAGGGGATCAGCCCCAGCATTTT.

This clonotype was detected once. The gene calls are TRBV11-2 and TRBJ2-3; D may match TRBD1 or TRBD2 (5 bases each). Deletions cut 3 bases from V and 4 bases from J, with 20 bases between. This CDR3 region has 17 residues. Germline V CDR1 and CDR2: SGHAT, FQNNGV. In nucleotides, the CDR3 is TGTGCCAGCAGCTTGGATTCGGGGACCCTTGTGCCAGATACGCAGTATTTT. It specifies CASSLDSGTLVPDTQYF.

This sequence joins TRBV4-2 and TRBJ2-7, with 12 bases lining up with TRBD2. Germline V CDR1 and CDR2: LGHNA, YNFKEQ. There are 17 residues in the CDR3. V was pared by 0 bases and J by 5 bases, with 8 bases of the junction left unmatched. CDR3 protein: CASSQDSLAGGPDEQYF. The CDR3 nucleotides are TGTGCCAGCAGCCAAGATAGTCTAGCGGGAGGGCCTGACGAGCAGTACTTC.

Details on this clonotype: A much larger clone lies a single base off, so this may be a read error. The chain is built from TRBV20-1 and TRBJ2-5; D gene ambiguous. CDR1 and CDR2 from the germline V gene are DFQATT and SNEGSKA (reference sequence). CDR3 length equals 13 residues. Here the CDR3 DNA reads TGCAGTCCTAGAGATCACCAACAAGAGACCCAGTACTTC. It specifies CSPRDHQQETQYF.

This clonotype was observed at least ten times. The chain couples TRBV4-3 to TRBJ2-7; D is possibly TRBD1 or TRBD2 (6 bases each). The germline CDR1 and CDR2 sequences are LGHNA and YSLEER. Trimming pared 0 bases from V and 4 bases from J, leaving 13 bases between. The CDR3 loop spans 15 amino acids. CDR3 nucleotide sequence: TGCGCCAGCAGCCAAGAGGGGGGCTTGTCGTACGAGCAGTACTTC. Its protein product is CASSQEGGLSYEQYF.